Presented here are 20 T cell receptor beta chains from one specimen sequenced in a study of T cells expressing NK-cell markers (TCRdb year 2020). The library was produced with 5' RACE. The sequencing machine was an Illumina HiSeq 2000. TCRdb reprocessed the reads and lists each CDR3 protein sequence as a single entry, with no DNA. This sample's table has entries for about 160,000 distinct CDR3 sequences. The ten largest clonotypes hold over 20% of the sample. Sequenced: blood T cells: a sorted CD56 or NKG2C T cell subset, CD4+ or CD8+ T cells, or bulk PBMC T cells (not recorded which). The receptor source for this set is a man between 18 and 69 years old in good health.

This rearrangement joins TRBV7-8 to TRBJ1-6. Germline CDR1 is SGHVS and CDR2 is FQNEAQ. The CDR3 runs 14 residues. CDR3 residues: CASSSAGWNSPLHF. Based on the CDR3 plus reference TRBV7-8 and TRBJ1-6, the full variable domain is GAGVSQSPRYKVAKRGQDVALRCDPISGHVSLFWYQQALGQGPEFLTYFQNEAQLDKSGLPSDRFFAERPEGSVSTLKIQRTQQEDSAVYLCASSSAGWNSPLHFGNGTRLTVT.

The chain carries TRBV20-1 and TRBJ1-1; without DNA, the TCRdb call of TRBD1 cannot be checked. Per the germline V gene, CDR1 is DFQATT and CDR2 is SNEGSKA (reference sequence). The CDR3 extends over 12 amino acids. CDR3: CSAFWGTYSAFF.

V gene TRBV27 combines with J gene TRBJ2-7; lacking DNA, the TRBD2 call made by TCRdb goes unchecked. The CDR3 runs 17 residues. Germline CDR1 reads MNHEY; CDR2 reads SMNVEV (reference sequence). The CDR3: CASSLSSGGLFSYEQYF.

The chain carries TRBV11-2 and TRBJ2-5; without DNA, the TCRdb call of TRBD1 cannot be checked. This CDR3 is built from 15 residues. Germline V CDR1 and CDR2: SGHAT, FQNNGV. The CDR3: CASSFSRGAWETQYF.

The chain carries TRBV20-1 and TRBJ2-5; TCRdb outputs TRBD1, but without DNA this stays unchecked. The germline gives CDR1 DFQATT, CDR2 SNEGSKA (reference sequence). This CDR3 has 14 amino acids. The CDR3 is CSVRGRESGETQYF.

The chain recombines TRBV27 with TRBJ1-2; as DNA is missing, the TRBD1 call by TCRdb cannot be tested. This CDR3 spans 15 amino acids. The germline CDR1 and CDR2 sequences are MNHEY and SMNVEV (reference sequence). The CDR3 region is CASSTRDRGLYGYTF.

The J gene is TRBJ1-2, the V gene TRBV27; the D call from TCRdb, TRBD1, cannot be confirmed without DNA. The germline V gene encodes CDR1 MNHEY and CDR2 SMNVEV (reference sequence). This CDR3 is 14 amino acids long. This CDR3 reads CASSLEPTGNGYTF.

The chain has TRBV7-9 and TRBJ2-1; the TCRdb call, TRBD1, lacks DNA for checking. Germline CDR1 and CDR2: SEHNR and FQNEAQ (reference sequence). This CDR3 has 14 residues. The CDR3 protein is CASRTGGGGNEQFF.

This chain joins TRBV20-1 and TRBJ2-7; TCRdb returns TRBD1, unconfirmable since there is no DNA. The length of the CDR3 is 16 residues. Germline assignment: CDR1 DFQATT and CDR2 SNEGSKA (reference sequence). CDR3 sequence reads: CSAHPSRGYFTYEQYF.

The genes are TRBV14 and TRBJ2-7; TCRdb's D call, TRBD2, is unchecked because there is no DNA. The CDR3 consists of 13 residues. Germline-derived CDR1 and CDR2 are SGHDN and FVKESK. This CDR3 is CASSQSRLGEQYF.

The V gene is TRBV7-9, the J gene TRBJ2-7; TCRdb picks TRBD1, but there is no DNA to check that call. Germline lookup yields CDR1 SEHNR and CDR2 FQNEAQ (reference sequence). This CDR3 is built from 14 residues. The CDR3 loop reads CASSGQSYAYEQYF.

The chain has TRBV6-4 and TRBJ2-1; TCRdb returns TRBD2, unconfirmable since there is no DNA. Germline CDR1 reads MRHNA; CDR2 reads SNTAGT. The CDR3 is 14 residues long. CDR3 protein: CASSFSGGVGEQFF.

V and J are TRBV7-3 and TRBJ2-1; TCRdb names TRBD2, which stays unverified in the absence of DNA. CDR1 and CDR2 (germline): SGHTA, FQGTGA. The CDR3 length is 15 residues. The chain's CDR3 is CASSLTGGAVNEQFF. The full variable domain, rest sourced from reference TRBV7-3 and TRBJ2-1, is GAGVSQTPSNKVTEKGKYVELRCDPISGHTALYWYRQSLGQGPEFLIYFQGTGAADDSGLPNDRFFAVRPEGSVSTLKIQRTERGDSAVYLCASSLTGGAVNEQFFGPGTRLTVL.

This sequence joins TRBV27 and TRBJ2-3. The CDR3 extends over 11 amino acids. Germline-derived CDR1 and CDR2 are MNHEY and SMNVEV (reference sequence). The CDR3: CASRTGYTQYF.

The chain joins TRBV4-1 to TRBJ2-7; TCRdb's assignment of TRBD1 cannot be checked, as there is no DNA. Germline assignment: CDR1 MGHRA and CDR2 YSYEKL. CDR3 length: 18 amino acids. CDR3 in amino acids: CASSQVLPGQGLAYEQYF.

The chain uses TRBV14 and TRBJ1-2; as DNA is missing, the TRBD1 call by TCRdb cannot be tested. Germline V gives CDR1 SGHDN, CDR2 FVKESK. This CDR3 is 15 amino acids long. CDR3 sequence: CASSQEFPAFYGYTF.

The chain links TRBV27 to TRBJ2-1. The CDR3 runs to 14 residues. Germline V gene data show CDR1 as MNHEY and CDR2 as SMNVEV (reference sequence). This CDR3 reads CASSFANSYNEQFF.

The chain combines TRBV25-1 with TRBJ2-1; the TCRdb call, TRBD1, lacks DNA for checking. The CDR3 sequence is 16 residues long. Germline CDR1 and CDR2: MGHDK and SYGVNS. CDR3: CASSESGGNSYNEQFF. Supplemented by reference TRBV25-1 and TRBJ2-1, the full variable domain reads EADIYQTPRYLVIGTGKKITLECSQTMGHDKMYWYQQDPGMELHLIHYSYGVNSTEKGDLSSESTVSRIRTEHFPLTLESARPSHTSQYLCASSESGGNSYNEQFFGPGTRLTVL.

The CDR3 reads CASSLATIFGTRLQETQYF. The chain uses TRBV5-4 and TRBJ2-5; TCRdb lists TRBD2, though no DNA is available to test this call. This CDR3 contains 19 residues. Germline V gives CDR1 SGHNT, CDR2 YYREEE (reference sequence).

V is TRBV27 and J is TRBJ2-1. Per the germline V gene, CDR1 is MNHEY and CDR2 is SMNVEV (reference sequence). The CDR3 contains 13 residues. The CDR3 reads CASSFVQSEEQFF.